Below are 28 T cell receptor beta chains sequenced from a single sample in a study of T cell changes during pregnancy in multiple sclerosis. TCRdb's copy holds only in-frame clones and misses some; the assay was immunoSEQ multiplex PCR. The repertoire holds approximately 87,000 clones, with 85% to 95% as singletons. The specimen was CD4+ T cells from peripheral blood mononuclear cells, collected in the second trimester of pregnancy. The source of these receptors is a female donor with multiple sclerosis, enrolled in a pregnancy study.

This rearrangement joins TRBV2 to TRBJ2-7, with 7 bases that match TRBD1. The CDR3 is 14 amino acids. V was pared by 5 bases and J by 4 bases, with 8 bases of the junction left unmatched. CDR1 SNHLY and CDR2 FYNNEI come from the germline V gene. CDR3 sequence (DNA): TGTGCCAGCAGTCAAGGACAGGCTCCATACGAGCAGTACTTC. Translated, it gives CASSQGQAPYEQYF. The entire variable domain, with the rest obtained from reference TRBV2 and TRBJ2-7, is as follows: EPEVTQTPSHQVTQMGQEVILRCVPISNHLYFYWYRQILGQKVEFLVSFYNNEISEKSEIFDDQFSVERPDGSNFTLKIRSTKLEDSAMYFCASSQGQAPYEQYFGPGTRLTVT.

The V and J genes are TRBV7-2 and TRBJ1-2; 8 bases are shared with TRBD1. This CDR3 is 14 amino acids long. The germline V gene has CDR1 SGHTA and CDR2 FQGNSA. The V segment lost 4 bases and the J segment 8 bases; nucleotides outside the gene matches: 9. CDR3 DNA: TGTGCCAGCAGCTCGCTCCAGGGGGCACGGGGCTACACCTTC. Protein sequence: CASSSLQGARGYTF.

The genes are TRBV7-2 and TRBJ1-2; a possible D gene is TRBD1 (5 bases). The V gene lost 2 bases and the J gene lost 7 bases, with 14 bases spanning the gap. The CDR3 runs 14 residues. CDR1 SGHTA and CDR2 FQGNSA come from the germline V gene. For the CDR3, the DNA is TGTGCCAGCAGCTTACAGGGCGAACCCTCTGGCTACACCTTC. It is translated as CASSLQGEPSGYTF.

The chain joins TRBV19 to TRBJ1-5; TRBD1 agrees at 7 bases. Germline CDR1 LNHDA, CDR2 SQIVND (reference sequence). This CDR3 contains 14 residues. V was clipped by 9 bases and J by 1 base; unmatched bases: 6. DNA of the CDR3: TGTGCCAGCCAGAGGGGACAGAGCAATCAGCCCCAGCATTTT. This translates into CASQRGQSNQPQHF. Supplemented by reference TRBV19 and TRBJ1-5, the full variable domain reads DGGITQSPKYLFRKEGQNVTLSCEQNLNHDAMYWYRQDPGQGLRLIYYSQIVNDFQKGDIAEGYSVSREKKESFPLTVTSAQKNPTAFYLCASQRGQSNQPQHFGDGTRLSIL.

The V gene is TRBV6-1, the J gene TRBJ1-2; D gene uncertain. The CDR3 length is 20 residues. The germline V gene encodes CDR1 MNHNS and CDR2 SASEGT. V was trimmed by 2 bases and J by 0 bases, leaving 25 bases between them. CDR3 sequence reads: CASSENPRWRSPGSNYGYTF. Here the CDR3 DNA reads TGTGCCAGCAGTGAAAACCCCCGGTGGCGGTCGCCGGGATCTAACTATGGCTACACCTTC.

This clone was counted a few times. The chain has TRBV21-1 and TRBJ2-7; the table's D call, TRBD2, has no DNA check behind it. TRBV21-1 is listed as a pseudogene. The CDR3 length is 16 residues. In DNA form, the CDR3 reads TGTGCCAGCAGCTTCGATAGCGGGAGGGCCATCCACGAGCAGTACTTC. Its translation is CASSFDSGRAIHEQYF.

This sequence joins TRBV7-2 and TRBJ2-7, with TRBD1 identical over 9 bases. V was clipped by 5 bases and J by 2 bases; unmatched bases: 10. The CDR3 length is 16 residues. Germline-derived CDR1 and CDR2 are SGHTA and FQGNSA. The CDR3 region is CASSPETGGIPYEQYF. CDR3 nucleotide sequence: TGTGCCAGCAGCCCAGAGACAGGGGGTATTCCCTACGAGCAGTACTTC. Variable domain in full (rest from reference TRBV7-2 and TRBJ2-7): GAGVSQSPSNKVTEKGKDVELRCDPISGHTALYWYRQSLGQGLEFLIYFQGNSAPDKSGLPSDRFSAERTGGSVSTLTIQRTQQEDSAVYLCASSPETGGIPYEQYFGPGTRLTVT.

This clone has just one count. V and J are TRBV11-2 and TRBJ1-3; D remains ambiguous. CDR3 length: 15 amino acids. Trimming took off 0 bases at V and 0 bases at J, with 6 bases between the two ends. The germline V gene encodes CDR1 SGHAT and CDR2 FQNNGV. CDR3 bases: TGTGCCAGCAGCTTAGAAAGCCACTCTGGAAACACCATATATTTT. Its translation: CASSLESHSGNTIYF.

DNA of the CDR3: TGTGCCAGCAGCGTAGAGGAGGGGACAGGGGGCTTGTCCAAAAACATTCAGTACTTC. Encoded protein: CASSVEEGTGGLSKNIQYF. The chain is built from TRBV9 and TRBJ2-4, with 12 bases aligning to TRBD1. Germline V gene lookup returns CDR1 SGDLS and CDR2 YYNGEE. Germline trimming cut 0 bases from V and 2 bases from J; bases unmatched to any gene: 9. The length of the CDR3 is 19 residues.

This clone was recorded only once. The chain couples TRBV27 to TRBJ2-3, with 9 bases fitting TRBD2. Trimming cost V 0 bases and J 2 bases; bases outside gene matches: 3. The CDR3 is made up of 16 amino acids. Germline V gene sequence: CDR1 MNHEY, CDR2 SMNVEV (reference sequence). The DNA of the CDR3 is TGTGCCAGCAGTTTATCAGGCGGGAGGGCCACAGATACGCAGTATTTT. Translated, it gives CASSLSGGRATDTQYF.

The rearrangement links TRBV7-2 to TRBJ2-3; D might be TRBD1 (5 bases). The CDR3 runs to 14 residues. V gave up 1 base and J gave up 0 bases, with 5 bases separating them. Germline V CDR1 and CDR2: SGHTA, FQGNSA. The CDR3 DNA follows: TGTGCCAGCAGCTTAGACAGGAGCACAGATACGCAGTATTTT. As protein: CASSLDRSTDTQYF.

The CDR3 DNA follows: TGCGCCAGCAGCCCGACAGGAAACACTGAAGCTTTCTTT. It specifies CASSPTGNTEAFF. The genes are TRBV4-3 and TRBJ1-1; tentative D call: TRBD1 (6 bases). Germline V lookup: CDR1 LGHNA, CDR2 YSLEER. The CDR3 loop spans 13 amino acids. V was pared by 4 bases and J by 2 bases, with 8 bases between.

The chain links TRBV7-9 to TRBJ2-5; possibly TRBD2 for D (6 bases). From germline, CDR1 is SEHNR and CDR2 FQNEAQ (reference sequence). V lost 6 bases and J lost 4, with 12 bases in between. This CDR3 is 13 amino acids long. The CDR3 loop is CASSRGGGETQYF. DNA for the CDR3: TGTGCCAGCAGTCGTGGGGGAGGAGAGACCCAGTACTTC.

The rearrangement links TRBV7-9 to TRBJ2-3; 8 positions match TRBD2. The V gene's germline CDR1 is SEHNR and CDR2 FQNEAQ (reference sequence). V lost 0 bases to trimming and J lost 7 bases; unmatched junction nucleotides: 6. CDR3 length: 15 amino acids. The CDR3 reads CASSLAGSGTNTQYF. CDR3 DNA: TGTGCCAGCAGCTTAGCAGGTAGCGGGACGAATACGCAGTATTTT.

V usage is TRBV28 and J usage is TRBJ2-7; TRBD1 is a possible D gene (5 bases). This CDR3 has 11 residues. Trimming shortened V by 2 bases and J by 8 bases, and 7 bases separated the two germline ends. Looked up from germline, CDR1 is MDHEN and CDR2 is SYDVKM. The CDR3 DNA reads as TGTGCCAGCAGTTTACAGGGCAAGCAGTACTTC. It is translated as CASSLQGKQYF.

The gene calls are TRBV11-3 and TRBJ2-5, with D unresolved. Trimming cost V 4 bases and J 2 bases, with 14 bases left between them. Germline assignment: CDR1 SGHNT and CDR2 YENEEA. The CDR3 loop spans 15 amino acids. CDR3 sequence: CASSSPKLPQETQYF. The CDR3 bases are TGTGCCAGCAGCTCACCAAAACTCCCTCAAGAGACCCAGTACTTC.

The genes are TRBV18 and TRBJ1-2, with 8 nucleotides matching TRBD1. There are 15 residues in the CDR3. Unmatched junction bases numbered 10, after V lost 3 bases and J lost 7 bases. Germline assignment: CDR1 KGHSH and CDR2 LQKENI. The CDR3 reads CASSPGQAPTSGYTF. CDR3 nucleotides: TGTGCCAGCTCACCGGGACAGGCCCCGACCTCTGGCTACACCTTC.

The chain links TRBV5-5 to TRBJ1-2, with TRBD1 matching 7 bases. The germline CDR1 and CDR2 sequences are SGHKS and YYEKEE (reference sequence). J gave up 0 bases and V 4 bases, and 9 bases lay outside the gene matches. CDR3 length: 16 residues. In DNA form, the CDR3 reads TGTGCCAGCAGCATCGGGACAGTCACTCCTAACTATGGCTACACCTTC. This gives the protein CASSIGTVTPNYGYTF. The complete variable domain, with remaining parts taken from reference TRBV5-5 and TRBJ1-2, reads DAGVTQSPTHLIKTRGQQVTLRCSPISGHKSVSWYQQVLGQGPQFIFQYYEKEERGRGNFPDRFSARQFPNYSSELNVNALLLGDSALYLCASSIGTVTPNYGYTFGSGTRLTVV.

The chain carries TRBV27 and TRBJ2-3, with D tentatively TRBD2 (7 bases). CDR1 is MNHEY and CDR2 is SMNVEV in the germline V gene (reference sequence). Trimming cost V 6 bases and J 9 bases, with 22 bases left between them. The CDR3 sequence is 15 residues long. The DNA for the CDR3 is TGTGCCAGCAGCCGGGAGGCAGGGGTACTTGGAACGCAGTATTTT. This sequence encodes CASSREAGVLGTQYF.

V gene TRBV7-2 combines with J gene TRBJ1-3; no clear D. This CDR3 contains 14 residues. CDR1 and CDR2 from the germline V gene are SGHTA and FQGNSA. Between the trimmed V and J ends, which lost 1 base and 4 bases, there was a span of 8 bases. The CDR3 here is CASSLGAPGNTIYF. The CDR3 DNA is TGTGCCAGCAGCTTAGGGGCACCAGGAAACACCATATATTTT.

The chain recombines TRBV7-9 with TRBJ1-2; no clear D gene. The CDR3 runs to 12 residues. Per the germline V gene, CDR1 is SEHNR and CDR2 is FQNEAQ (reference sequence). The germline V and J ends were trimmed by 7 bases and 5 bases, with 11 bases remaining between them. CDR3 bases: TGTGCCAGCATCGAAACGGGTTATGGCTACACCTTC. Protein sequence: CASIETGYGYTF.

The rearrangement uses TRBV11-2 and TRBJ2-1, with D possibly matching TRBD2 (5 bases). Trimming took off 5 bases at V and 8 bases at J, with 16 bases between the two ends. This CDR3 is 14 amino acids long. Germline V gene lookup returns CDR1 SGHAT and CDR2 FQNNGV. The CDR3 coding sequence is TGTGCCAGCAGCCGGTTATTACGGGGTGATGAGCAGTTCTTC. Translated, it gives CASSRLLRGDEQFF.

The CDR3 sequence: CASSSPGLASTGELFF. The DNA for the CDR3 is TGCGCCAGCAGCTCCCCGGGACTAGCGTCAACCGGGGAGCTGTTTTTT. The chain carries TRBV5-1 and TRBJ2-2, with 10 nucleotides matching TRBD2. In germline, CDR1 is SGHRS, CDR2 YFSETQ. This CDR3 comprises 16 residues. V dropped 3 bases and J dropped 5; count of bases not matched to a gene: 7.

This chain links TRBV6-5 with TRBJ2-7, with 8 positions matching TRBD1. The CDR3 consists of 14 residues. Germline V CDR1 and CDR2: MNHEY, SVGAGI. J lost 1 base, V lost 5 bases, and 4 bases had no gene match. CDR3 protein: CASSTDRASYEQYF. CDR3 DNA: TGTGCCAGCAGTACGGACAGGGCTTCCTACGAGCAGTACTTC.

CDR3 loop: CASRFQRGFEGYTF. The CDR3, as DNA: TGTGCCAGCAGATTTCAAAGGGGTTTTGAGGGCTACACCTTC. J is TRBJ1-2 and V is TRBV6-5; D is perhaps TRBD1 (5 bases). Germline V gene lookup returns CDR1 MNHEY and CDR2 SVGAGI. The CDR3 has 14 amino acids. Trimming removed 6 bases from V and 8 bases from J, with 19 bases in between.

The rearrangement uses TRBV4-3 and TRBJ1-2, with 7 positions matching TRBD1. The CDR3 has 14 residues. Germline CDR1 is LGHNA and CDR2 is YSLEER. V lost 0 bases to trimming and J lost 7 bases; unmatched junction nucleotides: 5. For the CDR3, the DNA is TGCGCCAGCAGCCAAGAGGGCAGGGGGACTGGCTACACCTTC. It yields the protein CASSQEGRGTGYTF.

The chain is built from TRBV25-1 and TRBJ1-2; 9 bases are shared with TRBD1. The CDR3 spans 15 residues. Germline loops: CDR1 MGHDK, CDR2 SYGVNS. The J segment lost 1 base and the V segment lost 4 bases, leaving 4 bases of the junction unmatched. The CDR3 reads CASSVPGQGNYGYTF. The DNA for the CDR3 is TGTGCCAGCAGTGTGCCGGGACAGGGTAACTATGGCTACACCTTC.

This chain links TRBV28 with TRBJ2-7; 10 bases are shared with TRBD1. CDR1 is MDHEN and CDR2 is SYDVKM in the germline V gene. CDR3 length: 13 amino acids. Losses at the gene ends were 10 bases for V and 3 bases for J; bases not matched to a gene: 6. The CDR3 here is CAITGQGYYEQYF. CDR3 sequence (DNA): TGTGCCATCACGGGACAGGGGTACTACGAGCAGTACTTC.